This is a list of T cell receptor beta chains from one sample in a study of T cell responses to AZD1222 COVID-19 vaccine. The data were produced by immunoSEQ multiplex PCR, yet TCRdb's version contains in-frame clones alone and is incomplete. The sample records roughly 150,000 clones, less than 95% being singletons. Sample: peripheral blood, taken on day 0 of AZD1222 vaccination. The receptors stem from an adult in good health. The CDR3 runs from the conserved cysteine through the conserved F or W. D genes are given only for firm matches. Size tells how often a clone was seen (once, few, many) or the class of an expanded clone, and some rows leave it out.

TRBD1 once TRBJ2-3 TRBV7-2 CASSIGQGAVDTQYF TGTGCCAGCAGCATAGGACAGGGGGCTGTAGATACGCAGTATTTT
. once TRBJ1-5 TRBV4-1 CASSHQGTRMGNQPQHF TGCGCCAGCAGCCACCAGGGAACCCGGATGGGCAATCAGCCCCAGCATTTT
. . TRBJ1-6 TRBV28 CASRGTGGNSPLHF TGTGCCAGCAGGGGGACCGGGGGGAATTCACCCCTCCACTTT
. . TRBJ2-4 TRBV19 CASSIDLSPTGIQYF TGTGCCAGTAGTATAGATCTCAGCCCGACGGGCATTCAGTACTTC
TRBD2 . TRBJ2-2 TRBV5-1 CASSLPSSASGRASFITGELFF TGCGCCAGCAGCTTGCCCTCCTCGGCTAGCGGGAGGGCATCGTTTATCACCGGGGAGCTGTTTTTT
TRBD1 . TRBJ1-3 TRBV19 CASRDRGKGNTIYF TGTGCCAGTAGGGACAGGGGGAAAGGAAACACCATATATTTT
TRBD1 . TRBJ1-6 TRBV7-3 CASSSGQRNSPLHF TGTGCCAGCAGCTCGGGACAGAGAAATTCACCCCTCCACTTT
. . TRBJ2-1 TRBV29-1 CSARDSIYNEQFF TGCAGCGCCCGGGACTCTATCTACAATGAGCAGTTCTTC
TRBD2 . TRBJ2-1 TRBV5-6 CASSLDRAGGGFF TGTGCCAGCAGCTTGGATCGAGCGGGAGGAGGGTTCTTC
. . TRBJ1-2 TRBV15 CATSRGPNYGYTF TGTGCCACCAGCAGAGGACCTAACTATGGCTACACCTTC
TRBD2 once TRBJ2-3 TRBV27 CASCRTSGRADTQYF TGTGCCAGCTGCCGGACTAGCGGGAGAGCAGATACGCAGTATTTT
TRBD2 few TRBJ2-7 TRBV3-1/TRBV3-2 CASSQRGGSRIYEQYF TGTGCCAGCAGCCAAAGGGGCGGGAGTAGAATTTACGAGCAGTACTTC
TRBD1 once TRBJ1-1 TRBV3-1/TRBV3-2 CASSQTGESEAFF TGTGCCAGCAGCCAAACAGGGGAATCTGAAGCTTTCTTT
TRBD2 . TRBJ2-1 TRBV3-1/TRBV3-2 CASSQDPGRAAYNEQFF TGTGCCAGCAGCCAAGATCCCGGGAGGGCCGCCTACAATGAGCAGTTCTTC
TRBD2 once TRBJ2-2 TRBV18 CASSPRRGGDTGELFF TGTGCCAGCTCACCTCGACGGGGGGGCGACACCGGGGAGCTGTTTTTT
. . TRBJ2-3 TRBV7-3 CASSLTLALGPTDTQYF TGTGCCAGCAGCTTAACCTTAGCATTGGGGCCCACAGATACGCAGTATTTT
TRBD1 . TRBJ1-6 TRBV7-8 CASSLGDRRTGYNSPLHF TGTGCCAGCAGCTTAGGCGACCGACGGACAGGATATAATTCACCCCTCCACTTT
TRBD1 . TRBJ2-7 TRBV2 CASSEEQGALSYEQYF TGTGCCAGCAGTGAAGAACAGGGGGCCCTCTCCTACGAGCAGTACTTC
. . TRBJ2-3 TRBV7-9 CASSPEGGITDTQYF TGTGCCAGCAGCCCCGAAGGGGGTATTACAGATACGCAGTATTTT
. . TRBJ1-2 TRBV28 CASSLSGIGGYTF TGTGCCAGCAGTTTATCGGGGATTGGTGGCTACACCTTC
TRBD2 . TRBJ2-1 TRBV5-5 CASSLWIAGGLNEQFF TGTGCCAGCAGCTTGTGGATAGCGGGAGGCCTCAATGAGCAGTTCTTC
TRBD2 . TRBJ2-7 TRBV28 CATLAGASYEQYF TGTGCCACATTAGCGGGAGCTAGCTACGAGCAGTACTTC
TRBD2 . TRBJ2-3 TRBV24-1 CATSDGTSETDTQYF TGTGCCACCAGTGATGGGACTAGCGAGACAGATACGCAGTATTTT
. . TRBJ2-1 TRBV7-2 CASSLGGHNEQFF TGTGCCAGCAGCTTAGGAGGCCACAATGAGCAGTTCTTC
TRBD1 . TRBJ1-2 TRBV28 CASSVGTGIYYGYTF TGTGCCAGCAGTGTAGGGACAGGGATTTACTATGGCTACACCTTC
TRBD1 . TRBJ1-2 TRBV2 CASSESGQGDGYTF TGTGCCAGCAGTGAAAGTGGACAGGGGGACGGCTACACCTTC
TRBD2 . TRBJ2-1 TRBV18 CASSRRREGYNEQFF TGTGCCAGCTCACGACGGCGGGAGGGTTACAATGAGCAGTTCTTC
. . TRBJ2-5 TRBV27 CASSPRTGVRETQYF TGTGCCAGCAGTCCCCGGACTGGGGTCCGGGAGACCCAGTACTTC
TRBD1 . TRBJ1-2 TRBV5-1 CASSHRTGLDYGYTF TGCGCCAGCAGCCATAGGACAGGGTTGGACTATGGCTACACCTTC
TRBD1 . TRBJ2-7 TRBV9 CAKKGQGAQGYF TGTGCCAAAAAGGGACAGGGGGCGCAGGGGTACTTC
TRBD2 . TRBJ2-7 TRBV10-3 CAISESLAGGYEQYF TGTGCCATCAGTGAGTCGCTAGCGGGAGGCTACGAGCAGTACTTC
TRBD1 . TRBJ2-1 TRBV4-2 CASSQWAVGRPTGGNEQFF TGTGCCAGCAGCCAGTGGGCAGTCGGGAGACCTACAGGGGGGAATGAGCAGTTCTTC
. . TRBJ1-2 TRBV4-2 CASSQEDNNYGYTF TGTGCCAGCAGCCAAGAAGACAATAACTATGGCTACACCTTC
. . TRBJ1-5 TRBV27 CASSPQQGNQPQHF TGTGCCAGCAGTCCCCAACAGGGCAATCAGCCCCAGCATTTT
TRBD1 . TRBJ2-4 TRBV28 CASSSDRGDIIQYF TGTGCCAGCAGTTCCGACAGGGGCGATATCATTCAGTACTTC
. once TRBJ2-3 TRBV24-1 CAIPGKSKEETTDTQYF TGTGCCATACCGGGTAAATCGAAGGAGGAGACCACAGATACGCAGTATTTT
. . TRBJ1-1 TRBV20-1 CSASSRAVSFEAFF TGCAGTGCTAGTTCCCGTGCTGTTAGCTTTGAAGCTTTCTTT
TRBD1 . TRBJ1-5 TRBV4-3 CASSRGTGASQPQHF TGCGCCAGCAGCCGTGGGACAGGGGCGAGTCAGCCCCAGCATTTT
TRBD2 . TRBJ2-1 TRBV27 CASSQTGLAGEYAYNEQFF TGTGCCAGCAGCCAGACAGGACTAGCGGGAGAGTACGCCTACAATGAGCAGTTCTTC
TRBD2 . TRBJ2-7 TRBV7-2 CASTWTSGSSYEQYF TGTGCCAGCACCTGGACTAGCGGAAGCTCCTACGAGCAGTACTTC
. . TRBJ2-7 TRBV27 CASSLGPSYEQYF TGTGCCAGCAGTTTAGGTCCTAGCTACGAGCAGTACTTC
. . TRBJ2-1 TRBV21-1 CASSKRWATSGRSNEQFF TGTGCCAGCAGCAAAAGATGGGCGACTAGCGGGAGATCGAATGAGCAGTTCTTC
. . TRBJ1-5 TRBV28 CASDPLGGYSNQPQHF TGTGCCAGCGACCCACTCGGAGGATATAGCAATCAGCCCCAGCATTTT
. . TRBJ2-7 TRBV11-2 CASTLAPTGYYEQYF TGTGCCAGCACCCTAGCGCCGACAGGGTACTACGAGCAGTACTTC
. once TRBJ2-2 TRBV6-5 CASSYSRVGELFF TGTGCCAGCAGTTACAGTAGGGTCGGGGAGCTGTTTTTT
. . TRBJ2-3 TRBV4-1 CASSQDSASRMGDTQYF TGCGCCAGCAGCCAAGATTCGGCTAGCAGGATGGGAGATACGCAGTATTTT
. . TRBJ1-2 TRBV11-2 CASSLGGMNGYTF TGTGCCAGCAGCTTAGGCGGGATGAATGGCTACACCTTC
. . TRBJ1-1 TRBV6-5 CASSYLRVGSTEAFF TGTGCCAGCAGTTACTTGAGGGTGGGAAGCACTGAAGCTTTCTTT
. . TRBJ2-2 TRBV7-9 CASSLESGWRAGELFF TGTGCCAGCAGCTTAGAGTCGGGGTGGCGTGCCGGGGAGCTGTTTTTT
. . TRBJ2-5 TRBV7-9 CASSLDLASFQETQYF TGTGCCAGCAGCTTAGACTTGGCGTCCTTCCAAGAGACCCAGTACTTC
TRBD1 few TRBJ2-1 TRBV19 CASSIKGQGVVQFF TGTGCCAGTAGTATAAAGGGACAGGGTGTGGTGCAGTTCTTC
TRBD2 . TRBJ2-2 TRBV5-1 CASSFTGLTTTNTGELFF TGCGCCAGCAGCTTCACGGGACTAACCACCACTAACACCGGGGAGCTGTTTTTT
. . TRBJ2-2 TRBV28 CASSFPRVTGELFF TGTGCCAGCAGTTTCCCCAGGGTCACCGGGGAGCTGTTTTTT
. . TRBJ1-6 TRBV18 CASSPSGSYNSPLHF TGTGCCAGCTCACCTAGCGGCTCCTATAATTCACCCCTCCACTTT
. . TRBJ2-3 TRBV28 CASRKTGVRTDTQYF TGTGCCAGCAGAAAAACAGGCGTTCGCACAGATACGCAGTATTTT